Each of the 31 T cell receptor beta chains below was sequenced from the same sample in a study of cytomegalovirus exposure and HLA in healthy donors. Vbeta (60) and Jbeta (13) primers were used in the PCR. The method was immunoSEQ multiplex PCR; TCRdb's version includes in-frame clones alone and lacks a portion of them. The data contain about 140,000 clones, about 76% of them seen just once; the ten biggest clones take up 3% to 4%. The sequenced sample consisted of PBMCs. The receptors derive from a female donor in good health and CMV-seronegative.

V is TRBV7-2 and J is TRBJ1-1; no clear D. The CDR3 sequence is 15 residues long. V lost 1 base and J lost 4, with 13 bases in between. CDR1 and CDR2 (germline): SGHTA, FQGNSA. In nucleotides, the CDR3 is TGTGCCAGCAGCTTAGGTCCGGGAGTGAGCACTGAAGCTTTCTTT. Translation: CASSLGPGVSTEAFF.

On this clone: A read error may account for a junction end that differs from germline. The CDR3 reads CASSTGTGGFDTQYF. CDR3 sequence (DNA): TGTGCTAGCAGCACCGGGACAGGGGGCTTCGATACGCAGTATTTT. The chain employs TRBV7-7 and TRBJ2-3; TRBD1 agrees at 12 bases. The CDR3 consists of 15 residues. Germline V gives CDR1 SSHAT, CDR2 FNYEAQ (reference sequence).

This chain uses TRBV27 with TRBJ2-1, with TRBD2 matching over 10 bases. CDR1 and CDR2 (germline): MNHEY, SMNVEV (reference sequence). The V and J ends lost 3 bases and 8 bases, in that order; junction bases with no gene match: 7. The CDR3 sequence is 15 residues long. The CDR3 region is CASSFTSGRAYEQFF. CDR3 DNA: TGTGCCAGCAGTTTTACAAGCGGGAGGGCATATGAGCAGTTCTTC.

The chain has TRBV6-5 and TRBJ2-7, with 8 bases lining up with TRBD2. Germline V gives CDR1 MNHEY, CDR2 SVGAGI. This CDR3 is built from 14 residues. With V trimmed by 5 bases and J by 7 bases, 10 bases remained unmatched. The CDR3 is CASSSREGRWEQYF. Here the CDR3 DNA reads TGTGCCAGCAGTAGCCGGGAGGGTCGGTGGGAGCAGTACTTC.

The chain has TRBV5-1 and TRBJ2-1; 7 bases align to TRBD2. Germline V gives CDR1 SGHRS, CDR2 YFSETQ. The CDR3 extends over 14 amino acids. V dropped 3 bases and J dropped 2; count of bases not matched to a gene: 2. The CDR3 nucleotides read TGCGCCAGCAGCTCGGGGGGAACCTACAATGAGCAGTTCTTC. It specifies CASSSGGTYNEQFF.

The CDR3: CAISTLTSGPDTQYF. CDR3 nucleotide sequence: TGTGCCATCAGCACCCTAACTAGCGGTCCAGATACGCAGTATTTT. V gene TRBV10-3 combines with J gene TRBJ2-3, with 8 bases that match TRBD2. This CDR3 spans 15 amino acids. The germline V gene encodes CDR1 ENHRY and CDR2 SYGVKD. J gave up 4 bases and V 6 bases, and 9 bases lay outside the gene matches.

The chain combines TRBV5-1 with TRBJ2-2; 7 nucleotides match TRBD2. This CDR3 contains 16 residues. J gave up 1 base and V 0 bases, and 3 bases lay outside the gene matches. Germline CDR1 reads SGHRS; CDR2 reads YFSETQ. Here the CDR3 reads CASSLASGGNTGELFF. The CDR3 DNA is TGCGCCAGCAGCTTGGCTTCGGGGGGGAACACCGGGGAGCTGTTTTTT.

V usage is TRBV6-5 and J usage is TRBJ1-5; perhaps TRBD1 as D (5 bases). Germline CDR1 MNHEY, CDR2 SVGAGI. The CDR3 loop spans 13 amino acids. With 6 bases removed from V and 6 bases from J, the gap between germline ends came to 12 bases. CDR3 sequence reads: CASSRWGGQPQHF. CDR3 coding DNA: TGTGCCAGCAGCCGATGGGGGGGTCAGCCCCAGCATTTT.

V and J are TRBV27 and TRBJ2-6; 9 bases line up with TRBD1. Germline V CDR1 and CDR2: MNHEY, SMNVEV (reference sequence). V gave up 10 bases and J gave up 4 bases; unmatched junction bases: 11. The CDR3 sequence is 16 residues long. This CDR3 is CATRTGVSSGANVLTF. The DNA for the CDR3 is TGTGCCACTCGGACAGGGGTTTCCTCAGGGGCCAACGTCCTGACTTTC. The full variable domain, its missing parts supplied by reference TRBV27 and TRBJ2-6, is EAQVTQNPRYLITVTGKKLTVTCSQNMNHEYMSWYRQDPGLGLRQIYYSMNVEVTDKGDVPEGYKVSRKEKRNFPLILESPSPNQTSLYFCATRTGVSSGANVLTFGAGSRLTVL.

The gene calls are TRBV7-2 and TRBJ2-2, with a weak D call TRBD2 (6 bases). The germline CDR1 and CDR2 sequences are SGHTA and FQGNSA. V was clipped by 1 base and J by 6 bases, with 12 bases between them. The CDR3 is made up of 15 amino acids. CDR3 sequence (DNA): TGTGCCAGCAGCTTAGTTCTCGGGGGATCCGGGGAGCTGTTTTTT. Translating it yields CASSLVLGGSGELFF.

A remark on this clone: At one boundary the junction diverges from the germline segment, which might be a read error. The sample has other DNA sequences that encode this CDR3 too. This chain joins TRBV10-3 and TRBJ1-2; 10 positions agree with TRBD1. The CDR3 totals 14 residues. The germline CDR1 and CDR2 sequences are ENHRY and SYGVKD. The chain's CDR3 is CAISGQGGNYGYTF. The CDR3, as DNA: TGTGCCATCAGCGGACAGGGGGGTAACTATGGCTACACTTTC.

This rearrangement joins TRBV30 to TRBJ1-2; the D is unclear. Trimming shortened V by 3 bases and J by 4 bases, and 12 bases separated the two germline ends. The CDR3 runs to 13 residues. CDR1 is GTSNPN and CDR2 is SVGIG in the germline V gene (reference sequence). For the CDR3, the DNA is TGTGCCTGGAGGAAACTTAGAACCTATGGCTACACCTTC. It specifies CAWRKLRTYGYTF. The full variable domain, rest sourced from reference TRBV30 and TRBJ1-2, is SQTIHQWPATLVQPVGSPLSLECTVEGTSNPNLYWYRQAAGRGLQLLFYSVGIGQISSEVPQNLSASRPQDRQFILSSKKLLLSDSGFYLCAWRKLRTYGYTFGSGTRLTVV.

This clone was counted between two and nine times. The chain uses TRBV30 and TRBJ2-1, with a possible D match to TRBD1 (6 bases). The V gene's germline CDR1 is GTSNPN and CDR2 SVGIG (reference sequence). The CDR3 is 16 amino acids. Deletions cut 2 bases from V and 6 bases from J, with 20 bases between. In nucleotides, the CDR3 is TGTGCCTGGAGTCCCCCGGGGTTGGCAGGGGCCAATGAGCAGTTCTTC. Translating gives CAWSPPGLAGANEQFF.

This clone was observed a single time. The gene calls are TRBV7-6 and TRBJ2-5, with 8 bases identical to TRBD2. CDR3 length equals 15 residues. The trim removed 5 bases at V and 5 bases at J, leaving 10 bases unmatched. Looked up from germline, CDR1 is SGHVS and CDR2 is FNYEAQ. CDR3 loop: CASSPTGGLGETQYF. The CDR3, as DNA: TGTGCCAGCAGCCCAACGGGAGGGCTGGGGGAGACCCAGTACTTC.

V and J are TRBV30 and TRBJ1-1, with 9 bases that match TRBD1. V trimming: 4 bases; J trimming: 1 base; junction bases outside the gene matches: 4. The CDR3 runs to 14 residues. Looked up from germline, CDR1 is GTSNPN and CDR2 is SVGIG (reference sequence). The CDR3, as DNA: TGTGCCTGGATTAGACAGGGGGGGAACACTGAAGCTTTCTTT. This translates into CAWIRQGGNTEAFF.

This chain connects TRBV7-2 to TRBJ1-2; no definite D call. The CDR3 extends over 12 amino acids. CDR1 SGHTA and CDR2 FQGNSA come from the germline V gene. Trimming removed 5 bases at V and 6 bases at J, with 10 bases between. The CDR3 DNA sequence: TGTGCCAGCAGCCGGGAAAGGGATGGCTACACCTTC. Translating it yields CASSRERDGYTF. Variable domain in full (rest from reference TRBV7-2 and TRBJ1-2): GAGVSQSPSNKVTEKGKDVELRCDPISGHTALYWYRQSLGQGLEFLIYFQGNSAPDKSGLPSDRFSAERTGGSVSTLTIQRTQQEDSAVYLCASSRERDGYTFGSGTRLTVV.

This clone was seen a single time. The chain joins TRBV12-5 to TRBJ1-2; D gene unclear. CDR1 is LGHNT, CDR2 FRNRAP, per germline. Trimming shortened V by 7 bases and J by 3 bases, and 12 bases separated the two germline ends. CDR3 length equals 13 residues. In DNA, the CDR3 is TGTGCTAGTGTTAGAGGGAGAGACTATGGCTACACCTTC. It codes for CASVRGRDYGYTF.

J is TRBJ2-2 and V is TRBV11-1; D is ambiguous. The V gene lost 2 bases and the J gene lost 1 base, with 8 bases spanning the gap. Germline assignment: CDR1 SGHAT and CDR2 FQDESV (reference sequence). The CDR3 has 15 residues. The CDR3 sequence is CASSLTVENTGELFF. The DNA for the CDR3 is TGTGCCAGCAGCTTAACCGTAGAGAACACCGGGGAGCTGTTTTTT.

This chain joins TRBV28 and TRBJ2-7; 9 nucleotides match TRBD1. This CDR3 contains 14 residues. Germline V gives CDR1 MDHEN, CDR2 SYDVKM. V lost 8 bases, J lost 7 bases, and 12 bases stayed unmatched. This chain's CDR3 is CASFPGTGLVEQYF. The DNA of the CDR3 is TGTGCCAGCTTCCCCGGGACAGGGTTGGTGGAGCAGTACTTC.

This clone was counted a single time. This chain joins TRBV5-1 and TRBJ2-3; TRBD1 is a possible D gene (6 bases). Trimming pared 5 bases from V and 0 bases from J, leaving 13 bases between. The CDR3 has 15 amino acids. Germline V CDR1 and CDR2: SGHRS, YFSETQ. The CDR3 nucleotides read TGCGCCAGCAGGCAACAGGGAACTAGCACAGATACGCAGTATTTT. Translated, it gives CASRQQGTSTDTQYF.

The genes are TRBV5-8 and TRBJ1-2; D remains unclear. The CDR3 consists of 13 residues. Trimming pared 4 bases from V and 8 bases from J, leaving 15 bases between. The germline gives CDR1 SGHTS, CDR2 YDEGEE. The CDR3, as DNA: TGTGCCAGCAGCCTGGCCCCGAGGCGAGGCTACACCTTC. Protein product: CASSLAPRRGYTF. Full variable domain (outside the CDR3, taken from reference TRBV5-8 and TRBJ1-2): EAGVTQSPTHLIKTRGQQATLRCSPISGHTSVYWYQQALGLGLQFLLWYDEGEERNRGNFPPRFSGRQFPNYSSELNVNALELEDSALYLCASSLAPRRGYTFGSGTRLTVV.

The chain joins TRBV30 to TRBJ1-4; 9 nucleotides agree with TRBD1. The CDR3 spans 17 residues. J gave up 7 bases and V 2 bases, and 14 bases lay outside the gene matches. Germline V gene data show CDR1 as GTSNPN and CDR2 as SVGIG (reference sequence). The CDR3 loop reads CAWSFGTGRNEGEKLFF. CDR3 in DNA: TGTGCCTGGAGTTTCGGGACAGGGAGAAATGAAGGTGAAAAACTGTTTTTT.

The chain employs TRBV5-6 and TRBJ1-2; D perhaps matches TRBD1 (5 bases). Germline lookup yields CDR1 SGHDT and CDR2 YYEEEE. CDR3 length: 14 residues. The ends were cut back, 0 bases at V and 6 bases at J, with 12 bases in the middle. DNA for the CDR3: TGTGCCAGCAGCTTGGTGGAGGGGCGACATGGCTACACCTTC. This encodes CASSLVEGRHGYTF.

The chain is built from TRBV7-2 and TRBJ2-3; D call uncertain. There are 17 residues in the CDR3. CDR1 is SGHTA, CDR2 FQGNSA, per germline. The V gene lost 5 bases and the J gene lost 2 bases, with 20 bases spanning the gap. The CDR3 is CASSAQRRQLLTDTQYF. The CDR3 DNA is TGTGCCAGCAGCGCCCAGAGAAGACAACTCCTCACAGATACGCAGTATTTT.

This clone was counted once. This chain links TRBV27 with TRBJ2-2; 9 nucleotides line up with TRBD1. Per the germline V gene, CDR1 is MNHEY and CDR2 is SMNVEV (reference sequence). The CDR3 has 14 residues. J gave up 7 bases and V 8 bases, and 8 bases lay outside the gene matches. The DNA for the CDR3 is TGTGCCAGCGCTGGGGACAGGGTAGTCGGGGAGCTGTTTTTT. It is translated as CASAGDRVVGELFF.

The chain uses TRBV29-1 and TRBJ2-7, with 12 bases lining up with TRBD1. Germline CDR1 SQVTM, CDR2 ANQGSEA. Germline trimming cut 8 bases from V and 7 bases from J; bases unmatched to any gene: 15. The CDR3 totals 15 residues. The CDR3 nucleotides are TGCAGCACCACGGGACAGGGGGCATTAGGTGGAGAGCAGTACTTC. Its protein is CSTTGQGALGGEQYF.

This chain uses TRBV13 with TRBJ2-3; D possibly corresponds to TRBD2 (5 bases). Between the trimmed V and J ends, which lost 4 bases and 2 bases, there was a span of 13 bases. CDR1 and CDR2 from the germline V gene are PRHDT and FYEKMQ (reference sequence). There are 15 residues in the CDR3. The chain's CDR3 is CASSSLGSDTDTQYF. The CDR3 bases are TGTGCCAGCAGCTCCTTAGGTAGCGACACAGATACGCAGTATTTT.

This clone has a handful of counts. This chain joins TRBV5-1 and TRBJ1-2; unclear D gene. The V end was cut by 0 bases, the J end by 4 bases, with 13 bases between. The germline CDR1 and CDR2 sequences are SGHRS and YFSETQ. This CDR3 has 15 amino acids. The CDR3 DNA reads TGCGCCAGCAGCTTGGCCTTCGGGGTAGGCTATGGCTACACCTTC. Translated, it gives CASSLAFGVGYGYTF.

The chain uses TRBV2 and TRBJ2-5; TRBD1 aligns across 9 bases. CDR3 length: 15 residues. The germline V gene encodes CDR1 SNHLY and CDR2 FYNNEI. V gave up 4 bases and J gave up 3 bases; unmatched junction bases: 6. The CDR3 sequence: CASSGDRAIKETQYF. The CDR3 DNA reads TGTGCCAGCAGTGGGGACAGGGCGATAAAAGAGACCCAGTACTTC.

This clone has a handful of counts. The rearrangement uses TRBV2 and TRBJ1-5, with TRBD1 as a possible D gene (6 bases). The germline gives CDR1 SNHLY, CDR2 FYNNEI. V was trimmed by 8 bases and J by 0 bases, leaving 14 bases between them. The CDR3 consists of 15 residues. Written as DNA, the CDR3 is TGTGCCAGCCAATCCCAGACAGGTAGCAATCAGCCCCAGCATTTT. The encoded protein is CASQSQTGSNQPQHF.

This chain uses TRBV29-1 with TRBJ1-2, with 9 bases that match TRBD1. Germline V gene lookup returns CDR1 SQVTM and CDR2 ANQGSEA. Trimming cost V 0 bases and J 8 bases; bases outside gene matches: 7. This CDR3 has 14 residues. CDR3 protein: CSVEDRDREGGYTF. CDR3 coding DNA: TGCAGCGTTGAAGACCGGGACAGGGAGGGGGGCTACACCTTC.